These 5 T cell receptor beta chains were all obtained from the same sample, sequenced in a study of T cells expressing NK-cell markers. TCRdb processed the 5' RACE reads again and assigns one entry to each CDR3 protein, with no DNA. The listing contains roughly 300,000 distinct CDR3 sequences. Sequencing was performed on blood T cells: a sorted CD56 or NKG2C T cell subset, CD4+ or CD8+ T cells, or bulk PBMC T cells (not recorded which). These receptors all come from a woman between 18 and 70 years old in good health.

The chain carries TRBV20-1 and TRBJ1-4. The CDR3 is made up of 13 amino acids. Per germline, CDR1 DFQATT and CDR2 SNEGSKA (reference sequence). CDR3 amino acids: CSASTRQNEKLFF.

The J gene is TRBJ2-7, the V gene TRBV7-9; TCRdb selects TRBD2, and the lack of DNA leaves this call unchecked. Germline CDR1 is SEHNR and CDR2 is FQNEAQ (reference sequence). CDR3 size: 17 residues. CDR3 in amino acids: CASSQYQGTSGRYEQYF. Together with reference TRBV7-9 and TRBJ2-7, the CDR3 gives the full variable domain: DTGVSQNPRHKITKRGQNVTFRCDPISEHNRLYWYRQTLGQGPEFLTYFQNEAQLEKSRLLSDRFSAERPKGSFSTLEIQRTEQGDSAMYLCASSQYQGTSGRYEQYFGPGTRLTVT.

The rearrangement uses TRBV6-5 and TRBJ2-5; the D gene TCRdb calls, TRBD2, cannot be checked with no DNA. CDR1 and CDR2 (germline): MNHEY, SVGAGI. CDR3 size: 18 residues. CDR3 region: CASSYRQSAGRIQETQYF.

The V call is TRBV20-1, the J call TRBJ2-5; checking the TCRdb D call of TRBD2 is not possible without DNA. Germline-derived CDR1 and CDR2 are DFQATT and SNEGSKA (reference sequence). The CDR3 covers 15 residues. The CDR3: CSVAPGGRAGETQYF.

The chain employs TRBV5-1 and TRBJ2-2. In germline, CDR1 is SGHRS, CDR2 YFSETQ. This CDR3 is 13 amino acids long. CDR3 residues: CASSFAGTGELFF.